Included here is one T cell receptor (beta chain) sequence, with context. These data belong to a study of cytomegalovirus exposure and HLA in healthy donors. Only in-frame clones appear in the TCRdb table, and some are missing; sequencing was by immunoSEQ multiplex PCR. Of over 110,000 clones detected, roughly nine tenths appear once; the ten largest clones hold about 2.8%. Trimming stripped 3 bases from V and 10 bases from J, with 24 bases between. The germline gives CDR1 SEHNR, CDR2 FQNEAQ (reference sequence). This CDR3 is 16 amino acids long. Source material: PBMCs. The chain uses TRBV7-9 and TRBJ1-1, with a weak D call TRBD1 (5 bases). The sequence came from a man aged 18 to 30 in good health and CMV-seronegative. Written as DNA, the CDR3 is TGTGCCAGCAGCTTCGGCGGGGAAGCAGGGCCCTTTGGAGCTTTCTTT. This codes for CASSFGGEAGPFGAFF.